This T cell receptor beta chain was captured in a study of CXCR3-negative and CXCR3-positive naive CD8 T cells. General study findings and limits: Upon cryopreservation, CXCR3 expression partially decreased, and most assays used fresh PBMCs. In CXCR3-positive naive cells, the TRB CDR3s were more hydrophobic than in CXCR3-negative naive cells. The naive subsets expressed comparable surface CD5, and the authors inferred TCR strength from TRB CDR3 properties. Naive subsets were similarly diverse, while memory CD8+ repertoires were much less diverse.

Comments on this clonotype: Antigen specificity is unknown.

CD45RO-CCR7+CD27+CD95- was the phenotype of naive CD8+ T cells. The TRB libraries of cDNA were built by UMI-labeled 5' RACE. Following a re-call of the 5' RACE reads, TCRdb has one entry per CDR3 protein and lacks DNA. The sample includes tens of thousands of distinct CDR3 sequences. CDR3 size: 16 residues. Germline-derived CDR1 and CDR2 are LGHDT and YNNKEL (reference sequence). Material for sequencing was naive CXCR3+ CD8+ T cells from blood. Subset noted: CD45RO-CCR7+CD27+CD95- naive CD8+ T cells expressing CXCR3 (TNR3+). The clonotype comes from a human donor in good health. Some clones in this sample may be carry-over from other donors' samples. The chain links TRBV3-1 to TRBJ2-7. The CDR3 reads CASSQQVSSENYEQYF.